This T cell receptor (beta chain) was documented in a study of response to subunit inactivated influenza vaccine. Regarding the study as a whole: Authors proposed each seasonal influenza vaccination draws in few new T cells.

TCRdb fed the RT-PCR reads into MiXCR, producing one record per CDR3 protein. The table records approximately 530,000 distinct CDR3 sequences, less than 8% of them present only once. The CDR3 is 14 residues long. Trimming at V came to 7 bases and at J to 11 bases, leaving 9 bases not matched to a gene. Germline CDR1 MDHEN, CDR2 SYDVKM. This clonotype was seen repeatedly, ten times or more. Its specificity is not known. This TCR derives from a man between 50 and 70 years old who received an inactivated influenza vaccine. Sequences were derived from PBMCs from blood, sampled less than 30 months after vaccination. This chain links TRBV28 with TRBJ1-6; 9 nucleotides agree with TRBD1. The CDR3 region is CASTTGQGRAPLHF. CDR3 DNA sequence: TGTGCCAGCACCACGGGACAGGGTCGGGCACCCCTCCACTTT.